This entry describes one T cell receptor (beta chain). The sample belongs to a study of Tregs in tolerant kidney transplant recipients. Unstimulated regulatory T cells (CD4+CD25+CD127-), CD4+CD25- non-regulatory cells, CD4 and CD8 cells were FACS-sorted from thawed PBMCs. The CDR3 extends over 15 amino acids. Germline V gene data show CDR1 as MNHEY and CDR2 as SVGAGI. V was pared by 3 bases and J by 1 base, with 10 bases between. TCRdb's copy holds only in-frame clones and misses some; the assay was immunoSEQ multiplex PCR. The repertoire includes some 110,000 clones, approximately 90% of them detected once, and less than 0.7% sits in the top ten.

What was sequenced was CD4+ T cells from blood. V is TRBV6-5 and J is TRBJ1-5; D remains ambiguous. This clonotype was obtained from a human donor in good health. The CDR3 nucleotides read TGTGCCAGCAGTTATGGGTATGGGAGCAATCAGCCCCAGCATTTT. The encoded protein is CASSYGYGSNQPQHF.